This T cell receptor beta chain derives from a study of CD8 T cells in ankylosing spondylitis. General study findings and limits: Disease-linked clones were reportedly significantly enriched in matched ankylosing spondylitis synovial fluid.

The CDR3 is made up of 18 amino acids. After removal of 2 bases from V and 3 bases from J, the junction contained 11 bases not matched to a gene. Looked up from germline, CDR1 is SGHAT and CDR2 is FQDESV (reference sequence). This clonotype showed up many times. The target antigen is unknown. From the 5' RACE reads, TCRdb called clonotypes with MiXCR, one entry per CDR3 protein. The sample holds 40,000 or so distinct CDR3 sequences, around 10% seen once. Sequencing used blood, either unsorted or a sorted T cell fraction (not recorded which). The J gene is TRBJ2-1, the V gene TRBV11-1, with 9 bases aligning to TRBD2. The sequence derives from a male donor with ankylosing spondylitis or in good health (not recorded which). CDR3: CASSLTESGGYVYNEQFF. The CDR3 region has the DNA TGTGCCAGCAGCTTAACGGAGAGCGGGGGGTATGTCTACAATGAGCAGTTCTTC.